This entry lists 27 T cell receptor beta chains sequenced from one sample in a study of CD8+CD57+ T cells in acquired aplastic anemia. Selection for sequencing was limited to patients who had shown CD8+CD57+ cell expansion by flow cytometry. CDR3 and TCR beta VDJ profiling relied on genomic DNA as the template. Each CDR3 protein gets one entry after TCRdb re-called the reads with MiXCR. The sample contains about 40,000 distinct CDR3 sequences, 63% of which appear only once. Sequences were obtained from sorted CD4+, CD8+, or CD8+CD57+ T cells (not recorded which) from PBMCs. The source of these receptors is a human donor with aplastic anemia.

This clonotype was observed a handful of times. This clone may be a read error of a much larger clone one base away. A read error is likely, as this CDR3 ends without the conserved phenylalanine or tryptophan. This chain uses TRBV11-3 with TRBJ2-7; D is possibly TRBD1 (5 bases). Germline V lookup: CDR1 SGHNT, CDR2 YENEEA. V was clipped by 0 bases and J by 2 bases, with 11 bases between them. This CDR3 region has 15 residues. The CDR3 DNA follows: TGTGCCAGCAGCTTAGACGCAGGGTTAGCCTACGAGCAGTACTCC. It encodes CASSLDAGLAYEQYS.

This clonotype has a single count. The CDR3 DNA reads as TGTGCCAGCAGTTCTCTCGGCAGGGTCCAAGAGACCCAGTACTTC. It codes for CASSSLGRVQETQYF. The genes are TRBV28 and TRBJ2-5; D is possibly TRBD1 (5 bases). Germline V gene data show CDR1 as MDHEN and CDR2 as SYDVKM. V lost 4 bases and J lost 1, with 13 bases in between. The CDR3 sequence is 15 residues long.

This sequence joins TRBV9 and TRBJ2-7; 7 nucleotides align to TRBD1. There are 17 residues in the CDR3. Germline V CDR1 and CDR2: SGDLS, YYNGEE. Trimming cost V 0 bases and J 5 bases; bases outside gene matches: 14. The CDR3 loop is CASSVVDSPGQFDEQYF. The CDR3 bases are TGTGCCAGCAGCGTAGTGGACTCACCGGGACAGTTCGACGAGCAGTACTTC.

This clonotype was seen many times. The J gene is TRBJ2-1, the V gene TRBV10-1; TRBD1 agrees at 7 bases. The CDR3 runs to 13 residues. Trimming cost V 5 bases and J 8 bases; bases outside gene matches: 6. Per germline, CDR1 WNHNN and CDR2 SYGVQD (reference sequence). CDR3 in DNA: TGCGCCAGCAGTACAGGGGCTGGGGATGAGCAGTTCTTC. It encodes CASSTGAGDEQFF.

Details on this clonotype: The conserved final phenylalanine or tryptophan is absent from the CDR3, which likely points to a read error. The limits of the CDR3 on the DNA are not certain, so only TCRdb's listed CDR3 is given. The V and J genes are TRBV2 and TRBJ2-7; no check of the table's D call, TRBD2, against the DNA was made. Ends included, the CDR3 has 8 residues. Per germline, CDR1 SNHLY and CDR2 FYNNEI. The CDR3 is CASSGLTS.

The chain uses TRBV7-3 and TRBJ2-1; D is possibly TRBD1 (6 bases). CDR3 length: 15 residues. V lost 5 bases and J 0 bases, leaving 11 bases between the germline ends. Germline-derived CDR1 and CDR2 are SGHTA and FQGTGA. CDR3 in amino acids: CASSAGTTSYNEQFF. DNA for the CDR3: TGTGCCAGCAGCGCAGGGACAACCTCCTACAATGAGCAGTTCTTC.

This clonotype has just one count. This chain joins TRBV7-2 and TRBJ1-2; D remains unclear. CDR3 length equals 14 residues. Germline V gene sequence: CDR1 SGHTA, CDR2 FQGNSA. V lost 1 base, J lost 0 bases, and 6 bases lay in between. Here the CDR3 DNA reads TGTGCCAGCAGCTTAGGCGGAACTAACTATGGCTACACCTTC. It yields the protein CASSLGGTNYGYTF.

V gene TRBV2 combines with J gene TRBJ1-1; D unclear. Germline CDR1 reads SNHLY; CDR2 reads FYNNEI. V lost 3 bases to trimming and J lost 6 bases, with 11 bases between them. This CDR3 spans 13 amino acids. CDR3 in DNA: TGTGCCAGCAGTGACCGACACCCCTCTGAAGCTTTCTTT. Translated: CASSDRHPSEAFF.

By its share, this clonotype is medium-sized. The rearrangement joins TRBV10-3 to TRBJ1-2; no definite D call. V was cut by 0 bases and J by 8 bases, with 7 bases left in between. CDR3 length: 12 residues. The germline V gene has CDR1 ENHRY and CDR2 SYGVKD. The CDR3 nucleotides are TGTGCCATCAGTGAGTCAGGGCGCGGCTACACCTTC. Its protein product is CAISESGRGYTF.

The rearrangement links TRBV10-3 to TRBJ2-7; 7 bases fit TRBD2. Per the germline V gene, CDR1 is ENHRY and CDR2 is SYGVKD. The trim removed 0 bases at V and 5 bases at J, leaving 7 bases unmatched. The CDR3 has 15 amino acids. CDR3 in amino acids: CAISESVAGRDEQYF. DNA of the CDR3: TGTGCCATCAGTGAGTCGGTGGCAGGGAGGGACGAGCAGTACTTC.

This chain uses TRBV20-1 with TRBJ2-3, with TRBD2 matching over 13 bases. This CDR3 is built from 17 residues. Germline trimming cut 0 bases from V and 4 bases from J; bases unmatched to any gene: 7. Germline assignment: CDR1 DFQATT and CDR2 SNEGSKA (reference sequence). The CDR3 sequence: CSARDLGTSGDSDTQYF. The CDR3 DNA is TGCAGTGCTAGAGATCTCGGGACTAGCGGGGACTCAGATACGCAGTATTTT.

This clonotype was detected many times. This CDR3 reads CSARVLDPPQGPGNTIYF. The CDR3 DNA follows: TGCAGTGCTAGAGTTCTGGACCCACCCCAGGGCCCTGGAAACACCATATATTTT. This sequence joins TRBV20-1 and TRBJ1-3, with D maybe TRBD1 (5 bases). The CDR3 runs to 18 residues. Per the germline V gene, CDR1 is DFQATT and CDR2 is SNEGSKA (reference sequence). Between the trimmed V and J ends, which lost 1 base and 2 bases, there was a span of 21 bases.

This clonotype was found once. The rearrangement links TRBV5-1 to TRBJ1-4, with a tentative D call TRBD1 (6 bases). The CDR3 is made up of 16 amino acids. CDR1 and CDR2 (germline): SGHRS, YFSETQ. Trimming pared 7 bases from V and 3 bases from J, leaving 19 bases between. DNA of the CDR3: TGCGCCAGCGGCAGAACCTACAGGGACCCTAATGAAAAACTGTTTTTT. Translation: CASGRTYRDPNEKLFF.

The rearrangement joins TRBV12-3 or TRBV12-4 to TRBJ1-1; tentatively, D is TRBD1 (6 bases). The CDR3 consists of 14 residues. The V and J ends lost 6 bases and 1 base respectively, with 12 bases between them. As DNA, the CDR3 is TGTGCCAGCAGGTCCACGGGACAGAACACTGAAGCTTTCTTT. The encoded protein is CASRSTGQNTEAFF.

Notes on this clonotype: Likely a read error: the CDR3 ends without its conserved phenylalanine or tryptophan. It is unclear where the CDR3 begins or ends on the DNA, so no DNA is shown, and the CDR3 is as TCRdb lists it. The chain employs TRBV2 and TRBJ1-4; the table calls TRBD1, which could not be checked here. Inclusive of both ends, the CDR3 amounts to 8 amino acids. The germline V gene has CDR1 SNHLY and CDR2 FYNNEI. The CDR3 here is CASSVGGG.

This clonotype showed up many times. V and J are TRBV10-3 and TRBJ1-2; D gene uncertain. Per germline, CDR1 ENHRY and CDR2 SYGVKD. The V and J ends lost 5 bases and 12 bases respectively, with 16 bases between them. This CDR3 has 12 residues. CDR3: CAISQDNSGNTF. CDR3 DNA sequence: TGTGCCATCAGTCAAGACAACTCTGGAAACACCTTC.

Regarding this clonotype: The junction shows a germline mismatch at one end, possibly a read error. The chain joins TRBV24-1 to TRBJ2-3; possible D gene TRBD1, 5 bases. CDR3 size: 13 residues. CDR1 is KGHDR and CDR2 is SFDVKD in the germline V gene. The CDR3 nucleotides read TGTGCCAGCAGTGAAATAGGGGAAGATACGCAGTATTTT. It specifies CASSEIGEDTQYF.

The rearrangement links TRBV6-1 to TRBJ2-1; D gene unclear. Trimming took 5 bases from V and 5 from J, leaving 10 bases between them. Germline CDR1 and CDR2: MNHNS and SASEGT. CDR3 size: 13 residues. DNA of the CDR3: TGTGCCAGCAGTCTGGCCTTCAACAATGAGCAGTTCTTC. Protein: CASSLAFNNEQFF.

The V and J genes are TRBV11-2 and TRBJ2-7, with 9 bases that match TRBD1. The V gene's germline CDR1 is SGHAT and CDR2 FQNNGV. After removal of 1 base from V and 5 bases from J, the junction contained 3 bases not matched to a gene. The CDR3 totals 14 residues. This CDR3 is CASSLGDRDHEQYF. In nucleotides, the CDR3 is TGTGCCAGCAGCTTAGGGGACAGGGATCACGAGCAGTACTTC.

In this sample, this clonotype turned up a few times. The chain recombines TRBV29-1 with TRBJ1-2; D not certain. The CDR3 length is 11 residues. From germline, CDR1 is SQVTM and CDR2 ANQGSEA. The V end was cut by 6 bases, the J end by 8 bases, with 13 bases between. This chain's CDR3 is CSVQEGRGYTF. The CDR3 region has the DNA TGCAGCGTCCAGGAGGGAAGGGGCTACACCTTC. The complete variable domain, with remaining parts taken from reference TRBV29-1 and TRBJ1-2, reads SAVISQKPSRDICQRGTSLTIQCQVDSQVTMMFWYRQQPGQSLTLIATANQGSEATYESGFVIDKFPISRPNLTFSTLTVSNMSPEDSSIYLCSVQEGRGYTFGSGTRLTVV.

The gene calls are TRBV10-3 and TRBJ1-6; maybe TRBD1 (5 bases). V was shortened by 3 bases and J by 5 bases, with 17 bases between the two germline ends. The CDR3 runs to 17 residues. Per the germline V gene, CDR1 is ENHRY and CDR2 is SYGVKD. Here the CDR3 DNA reads TGTGCCATCAGTGAAAGGGGCAGAGCGGTCGATAATTCACCCCTCCACTTT. This codes for CAISERGRAVDNSPLHF.

This clonotype has just a few counts. J is TRBJ1-2 and V is TRBV29-1; the D is unclear. CDR1 and CDR2 from the germline V gene are SQVTM and ANQGSEA. The CDR3 has 13 amino acids. The V gene lost 3 bases and the J gene lost 4 bases, with 12 bases spanning the gap. The DNA of the CDR3 is TGCAGCGTTGAGGACGGCGAGGGCTATGGCTACACCTTC. Translated: CSVEDGEGYGYTF.

The chain links TRBV10-3 to TRBJ2-3; TRBD2 agrees at 7 bases. The J segment lost 2 bases and the V segment lost 3 bases, leaving 5 bases of the junction unmatched. The CDR3 spans 15 residues. Germline V gene sequence: CDR1 ENHRY, CDR2 SYGVKD. The CDR3 DNA is TGTGCCATCAGTGACGGTAGCGGGTCCACAGATACGCAGTATTTT. Protein: CAISDGSGSTDTQYF.

Of note for this clonotype: With a much larger clone just one base away, this may be a read error. The V call is TRBV12-3 or TRBV12-4, the J call TRBJ1-1; no firm D call. The CDR3 has 14 residues. Here the CDR3 reads CASSYGNLNTGAFF. In nucleotides, the CDR3 is TGTGCCAGCAGTTACGGCAACTTGAACACTGGAGCTTTCTTT.

The table lists this clonotype with a count of one. This rearrangement joins TRBV29-1 to TRBJ2-1; TRBD1 is a possible D gene (6 bases). Germline CDR1 reads SQVTM; CDR2 reads ANQGSEA. The CDR3 length is 14 residues. The germline V and J ends were trimmed by 8 bases and 12 bases, with 26 bases remaining between them. Here the CDR3 DNA reads TGCAGCTCACTCCGCCCATCCCAGGGGCAGGGGCAGTTCTTC. Translated: CSSLRPSQGQGQFF.

The chain uses TRBV13 and TRBJ2-1; TRBD2 agrees at 7 bases. The J segment lost 10 bases and the V segment lost 3 bases, leaving 3 bases of the junction unmatched. The CDR3 spans 12 residues. CDR1 and CDR2 from the germline V gene are PRHDT and FYEKMQ (reference sequence). The CDR3 DNA reads as TGTGCCAGCAGCTTCGGCGGGAGAGAGCAGTTCTTC. It specifies CASSFGGREQFF.

In its sample, this clonotype is medium-sized. This chain connects TRBV15 to TRBJ2-5, with 11 positions matching TRBD2. The CDR3 spans 17 residues. Germline V CDR1 and CDR2: LNHNV, YYDKDF (reference sequence). V dropped 0 bases and J dropped 5; count of bases not matched to a gene: 8. The CDR3 DNA reads TGTGCCACCAGCAGAGATGTGTCTAGCGGGGGGTGGGAGACCCAGTACTTC. Its translation is CATSRDVSSGGWETQYF.